Shown below are 3 T cell receptor beta chains from a single sample sequenced in a study of T cell repertoires in cytomegalovirus infection. For these receptors, no antigen is known. One entry per CDR3 protein results from TCRdb running MiXCR on the reads. Among about a million distinct CDR3 sequences listed, around 32% were seen once. This material consisted of cultured CD8+ T cells from PBMCs, taken from culture after CMV antigen stimulation. The source of these receptors is a human donor in good health (CMV status not recorded). Some clones in this sample may be carry-over from other donors' samples.

V gene TRBV27 combines with J gene TRBJ1-1, with D possibly being TRBD1 (5 bases). V lost 5 bases to trimming and J lost 6 bases, with 16 bases between them. Germline-derived CDR1 and CDR2 are MNHEY and SMNVEV (reference sequence). This CDR3 contains 14 residues. The CDR3 here is CASSRGFGTSEAFF. DNA of the CDR3: TGTGCCAGCAGTCGGGGATTTGGGACCTCTGAAGCTTTCTTT.

V usage is TRBV20-1 and J usage is TRBJ1-1; D gene unclear. The CDR3 has 12 residues. Germline V lookup: CDR1 DFQATT, CDR2 SNEGSKA (reference sequence). The DNA of the CDR3 is TGCAAAATCGGGCATGAAAACACTGAAGCTTTCTTT. It yields the protein CKIGHENTEAFF.

A few counts support this clonotype. V and J are TRBV27 and TRBJ2-2, with 7 bases that match TRBD2. CDR3 length equals 14 residues. Germline V lookup: CDR1 MNHEY, CDR2 SMNVEV (reference sequence). Losses at the gene ends were 6 bases for V and 6 bases for J; bases not matched to a gene: 7. This CDR3 reads CASRPLAGAGELFF. In nucleotides, the CDR3 is TGTGCCAGCAGGCCGTTGGCGGGGGCCGGGGAGCTGTTTTTT.